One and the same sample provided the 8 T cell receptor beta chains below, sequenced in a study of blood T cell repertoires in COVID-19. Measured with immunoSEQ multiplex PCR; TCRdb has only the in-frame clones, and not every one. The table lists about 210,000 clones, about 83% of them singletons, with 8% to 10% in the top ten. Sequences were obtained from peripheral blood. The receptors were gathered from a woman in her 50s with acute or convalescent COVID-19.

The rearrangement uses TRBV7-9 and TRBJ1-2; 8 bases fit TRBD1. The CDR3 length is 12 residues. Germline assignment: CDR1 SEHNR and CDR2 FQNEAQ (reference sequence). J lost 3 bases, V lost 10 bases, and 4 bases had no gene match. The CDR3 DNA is TGTGCCAACCAGGGGGCGGACTATGGCTACACCTTC. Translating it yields CANQGADYGYTF.

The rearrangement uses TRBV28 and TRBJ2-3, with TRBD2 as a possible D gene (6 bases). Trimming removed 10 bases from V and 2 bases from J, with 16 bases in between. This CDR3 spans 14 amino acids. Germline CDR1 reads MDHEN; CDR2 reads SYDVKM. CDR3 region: CAITPWGDTDTQYF. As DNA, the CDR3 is TGTGCCATAACCCCTTGGGGGGACACAGATACGCAGTATTTT.

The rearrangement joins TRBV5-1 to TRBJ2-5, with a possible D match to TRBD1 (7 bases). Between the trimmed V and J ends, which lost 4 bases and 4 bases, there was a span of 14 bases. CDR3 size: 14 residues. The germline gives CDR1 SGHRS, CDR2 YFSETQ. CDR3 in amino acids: CASSLQGGRETQYF. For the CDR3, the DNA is TGCGCCAGCAGCCTCCAGGGGGGCAGAGAGACCCAGTACTTC.

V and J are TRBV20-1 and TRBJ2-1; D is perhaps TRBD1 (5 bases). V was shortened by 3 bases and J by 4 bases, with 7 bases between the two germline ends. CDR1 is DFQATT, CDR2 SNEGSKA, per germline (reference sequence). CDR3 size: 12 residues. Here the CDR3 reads CSASRGYNEQFF. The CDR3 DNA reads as TGCAGTGCTAGTAGGGGTTACAATGAGCAGTTCTTC.

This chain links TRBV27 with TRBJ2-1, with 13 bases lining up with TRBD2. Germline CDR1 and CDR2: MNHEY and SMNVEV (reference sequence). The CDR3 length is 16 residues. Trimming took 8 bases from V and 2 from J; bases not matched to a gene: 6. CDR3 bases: TGTGCCAGCGGGGGACTAGCGGGGCCCACCTACAATGAGCAGTTCTTC. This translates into CASGGLAGPTYNEQFF.

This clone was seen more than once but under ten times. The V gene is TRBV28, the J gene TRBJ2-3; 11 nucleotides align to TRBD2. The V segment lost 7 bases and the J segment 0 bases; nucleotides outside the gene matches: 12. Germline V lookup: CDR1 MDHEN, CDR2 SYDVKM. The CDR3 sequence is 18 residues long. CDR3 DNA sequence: TGTGCCAGCAACGTTTTTCTAGCGGGGGGCCCTAGCACAGATACGCAGTATTTT. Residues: CASNVFLAGGPSTDTQYF.

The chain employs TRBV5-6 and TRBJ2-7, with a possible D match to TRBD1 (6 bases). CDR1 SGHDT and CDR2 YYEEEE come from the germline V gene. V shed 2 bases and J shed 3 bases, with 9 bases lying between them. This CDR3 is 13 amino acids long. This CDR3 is CASSFTGNYEQYF. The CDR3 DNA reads TGTGCCAGCAGCTTTACAGGGAACTACGAGCAGTACTTC.

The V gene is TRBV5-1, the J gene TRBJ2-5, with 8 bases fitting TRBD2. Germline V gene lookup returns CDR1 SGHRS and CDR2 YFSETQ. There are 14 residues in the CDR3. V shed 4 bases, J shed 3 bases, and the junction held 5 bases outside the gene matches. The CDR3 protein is CASSRAGGEETQYF. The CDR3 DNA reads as TGCGCCAGCAGCCGGGCGGGGGGCGAAGAGACCCAGTACTTC.